This T cell receptor beta chain was documented in a study of blood T cells in healthy people across ages (dated by TCRdb to 2013 to 2016). Turning to the overall study: In model experiments, roughly one uniquely barcoded TCR beta cDNA molecule per two T cells was captured by template switching. Age-related changes in TCR beta repertoire diversity were measured in the study by deep sequencing normalized with unique cDNA molecular identifiers. Four age groups were formed from the donors: young (average approximately 15 years), middle-aged (approximately 39), aged (62) and long-lived (approximately 80). The study analyzed two additional independent replicas of 1 million unique cDNA reads from the same blood draw for two donors, one aged 18 to 30 and one aged 80 or older. Broad study findings and their caveats: The percentage of naive T cells measured by flow cytometry correlated strongly with observed TCR beta diversity. Total diversity estimates from one million sequenced T cells were considered lower bounds and underestimates. Observed TCR beta diversity per million T cells fell roughly linearly with age, and a significant reduction was already apparent by age approximately 40. Compared with the aged group, the long-lived group had more naive CD4+ T cells, fewer expanded clones and increased TCR diversity, a pattern suggesting age selection. Since profiling was done on bulk unsorted PBMCs, naive and antigen-experienced compartments could not be conclusively compared. Because donor CMV infection status was unknown, age-related changes in expanded clonotypes were potentially confounded.

The library was generated by 5' RACE. For sequencing, an Illumina HiSeq 2500 was employed. A second PCR of roughly 6 to 11 cycles was run with a J-beta primer mix and a sample-barcoded 5' primer. Each TCR beta cDNA molecule received a unique molecular identifier from a template-switch 5' adaptor carrying 12 random nucleotides. Each sample yielded at least 3 million CDR3-containing paired-end reads. First-strand cDNA synthesis was performed from all RNA using the Mint cDNA synthesis kit, with priming by a TRBC-specific oligonucleotide. Following uracil-DNA glycosylase treatment, all cDNA underwent a first 18-cycle PCR with the universal primers M1SS and BC2_uni_R. On the study's bioinformatics: Normalization of each sample was performed by random selection of 1 million high-quality reads, each carrying a distinct molecular identifier. Instead of being binned into consensus sequences, reads with shared molecular identifiers were discarded. MiTCR, set to a Q25 quality threshold and the strictest error-elimination algorithm, was used for CDR3 identification, clonotype clustering and error correction. Lower-bound total TCR beta diversity was estimated with a nonparametric unseen species model using Euler transformation. The public sequencing data were trimmed at Q25 with fastp and processed into clonotypes with MiXCR by TCRdb, which kept only in-frame beta chains. CDR3 protein duplicates are merged, each entry listing the most common genes and DNA. The V and J calls were not made by the authors but by TCRdb's processing. The sample records approximately 800,000 distinct CDR3 sequences, roughly 24% of which are singletons. Of the sample, less than 3.5% falls within the top ten clones.

Taken from the germline V gene, the CDR1 and CDR2 loops are MNHEY and SVGAGI. For this chain, trimming is 8 bases at the V end and 4 bases at the J end, and the number of junction bases without a gene match is 6. Counted from cysteine to phenylalanine, this CDR3 has 15 amino acids. Solely the CDR3 DNA is kept, with 45 bases framed from the first base. Donors were 39 systemically healthy Caucasian individuals from Russia aged roughly 6 to 95 years. Each donor gave about 9.7 milliliters of peripheral blood, drawn into EDTA-treated Vacutainer tubes. PBMCs were isolated by Ficoll-Paque density-gradient centrifugation, with at least 7 million obtained per sample. Total RNA was extracted from PBMCs with Trizol reagent, with at least 6 micrograms obtained per sample. The percentages of naive CD45RAhigh/CD27high T cells were determined by flow cytometry on a PBMC aliquot from every donor. As for this clonotype: Its antigen remains undetermined. Base quality data are lacking; no much larger clone is found one base away.

This sample also appeared in a second study, on T cells of mothers and their children. According to the second study: Nine systemically healthy Caucasian individuals, comprising three mothers and their six children, were included as donors. cDNA synthesis consumed the entire amount of extracted RNA, loaded at around 1.5 ug RNA in each 15 ul reaction. In the second PCR, the M1S primer added sample barcodes and 2-4 random nucleotides. Over 8.5 million TCR beta CDR3 reads were obtained for each mother, and millions of reads were obtained for each child. In both related and unrelated pairs, thymic selection shapes the output of TCR recombination in a similar way, with inherited differences having only a minor effect. Normalized repertoire overlap in related mother-child pairs was always slightly higher than in unrelated mother-child pairs, but the difference was never significant. No persistent microchimeric T cell clones were detected, at a sensitivity of roughly 96 clones per million clonotypes. In the study, deep NGS was used to compare the TCR beta repertoires of mothers and children, and features distinguishing related mother-child pairs from unrelated individuals were sought. Mothers averaged roughly 36 +/- 4 years of age and children averaged around 10 +/- 4 years. Libraries were sequenced on Illumina HiSeq 2000 with 100+100 nt paired-end reads after adapter ligation with NEBNext reagents. To avoid cross-contamination, the mother libraries and the child libraries were prepared a month apart and sequenced in separate runs. For each donor, somewhere between about 500,000 and 2,300,000 distinct TCR beta clonotypes were identified. Naive TCR beta clonotypes were estimated from low-frequency clonotypes matched to each donor's FACS-determined naive share, without sorting.

Material: blood. This TCR was recovered from a boy aged 5 to 17 in good health. This chain joins TRBV6-5 to TRBJ1-6; the central 9 bases match TRBD1. DNA sequence: TGTGCCAGCCACCCCGGGACAGGGTATAATTCACCCCTCCACTTT. It encodes CASHPGTGYNSPLHF.